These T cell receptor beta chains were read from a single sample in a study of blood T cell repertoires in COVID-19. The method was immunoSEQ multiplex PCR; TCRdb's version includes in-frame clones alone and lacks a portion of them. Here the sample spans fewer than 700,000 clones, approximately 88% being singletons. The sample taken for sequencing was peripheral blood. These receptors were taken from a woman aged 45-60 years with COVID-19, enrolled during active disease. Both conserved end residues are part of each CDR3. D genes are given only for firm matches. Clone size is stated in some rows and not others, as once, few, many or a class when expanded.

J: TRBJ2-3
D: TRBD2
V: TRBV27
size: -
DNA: TGTGCCAGCGCGCCTCTAGCGGGGCTAGGGCAGTATTTT
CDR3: CASAPLAGLGQYF

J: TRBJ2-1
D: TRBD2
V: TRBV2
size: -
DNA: TGTGCCAGCAACTCGGGACTAGCGGTCCAATTCTTC
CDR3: CASNSGLAVQFF

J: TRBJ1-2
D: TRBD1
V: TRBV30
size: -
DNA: TGTGCCTGGAGTGTACGGGACAGCAGTGGCTACACCTTC
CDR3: CAWSVRDSSGYTF

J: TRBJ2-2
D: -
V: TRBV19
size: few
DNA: TGTGCCAGTAGTATCTCCAATGACTACACCGGGGAGCTGTTTTTT
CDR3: CASSISNDYTGELFF

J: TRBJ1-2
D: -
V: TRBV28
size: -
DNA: TGTGCCGTCGGGTATTATGGCTACACCTTC
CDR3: CAVGYYGYTF

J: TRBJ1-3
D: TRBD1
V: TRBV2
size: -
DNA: TGTGCCAGCATGACAGGGACTTCTGGAAACACCATATATTTT
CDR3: CASMTGTSGNTIYF

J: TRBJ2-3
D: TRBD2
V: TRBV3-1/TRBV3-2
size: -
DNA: TGTGCCAGCAGCAAAGGGACTAGAGCCACAGATACGCAGTATTTT
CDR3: CASSKGTRATDTQYF

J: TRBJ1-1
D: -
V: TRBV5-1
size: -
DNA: TGCGCCAGCACCCTAGCAGGCGACACTGAAGCTTTCTTT
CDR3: CASTLAGDTEAFF

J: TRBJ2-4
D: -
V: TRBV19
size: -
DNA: TGTGCCAGTAGTATCACCATTAGGGGTCTTCTGGGGAACATTCAGTACTTC
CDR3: CASSITIRGLLGNIQYF

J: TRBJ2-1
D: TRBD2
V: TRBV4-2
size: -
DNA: TGTGCCAGCAGCCAAGCGTTGGGGGGGGGCTACAATGAGCAGTTCTTC
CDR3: CASSQALGGGYNEQFF

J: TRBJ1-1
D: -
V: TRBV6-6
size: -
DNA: TGTGCCAGTAGGGGGGGCGCATCTAACACTGAAGCTTTCTTT
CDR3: CASRGGASNTEAFF

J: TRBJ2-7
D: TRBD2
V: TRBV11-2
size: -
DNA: TGTGCCAGCAGCCCCCTGGGTAGCGGGGGGCCCTCCTACGAGCAGTACTTC
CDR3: CASSPLGSGGPSYEQYF

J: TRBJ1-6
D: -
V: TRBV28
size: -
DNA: TGTGCCAGCAGTACCCTGCTGCAGGCTAAACCCCTCCACTTT
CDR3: CASSTLLQAKPLHF

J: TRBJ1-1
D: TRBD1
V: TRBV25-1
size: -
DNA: TGTGCCAGTTGGGGGGGGACAGGAGAAGCTTTCTTT
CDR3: CASWGGTGEAFF

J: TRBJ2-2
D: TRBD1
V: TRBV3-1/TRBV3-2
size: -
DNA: TGTGCCAGCAGCCAACGGACAGGGGGTTGGCCTAACACCGGGGAGCTGTTTTTT
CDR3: CASSQRTGGWPNTGELFF

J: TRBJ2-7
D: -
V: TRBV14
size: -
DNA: TGTGCCAGCAGCCATTCAGGGAACGAGCAGTACTTC
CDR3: CASSHSGNEQYF

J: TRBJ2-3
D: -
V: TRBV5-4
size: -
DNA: TGTGCCAGCAGCGCGGACAACCTCGGGACGCAGTATTTT
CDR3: CASSADNLGTQYF

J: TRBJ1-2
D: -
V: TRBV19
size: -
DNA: TGTGCCAGTAGCGCCCTCACCCTCGTGGGGCAGGGCAGCTATGGCTACACCTTC
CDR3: CASSALTLVGQGSYGYTF

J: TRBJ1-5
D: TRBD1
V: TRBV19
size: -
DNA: TGTGCCAGCAGGACAGGGTCTCAGCCCCAGCATTTT
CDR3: CASRTGSQPQHF

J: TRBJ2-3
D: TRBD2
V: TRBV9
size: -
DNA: TGTGCCAGCAGCCCCCGGCAGCGGGGGATGTATGGCACAGATACGCAGTATTTT
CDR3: CASSPRQRGMYGTDTQYF

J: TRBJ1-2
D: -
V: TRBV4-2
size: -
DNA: TGTGCCAGCAGCCAAGATTTTTCAGGGGCTAACTATGGCTACACCTTC
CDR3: CASSQDFSGANYGYTF